The T cell receptor beta chain described here comes from a study of regulatory T cells in long-lasting Graves disease. Study-level background: Patients with persistent Graves' disease had over 5 years of antithyroid drugs and persistent TSH receptor antibodies. Broader study findings: Patients with persistent Graves' had lower TCR diversity than newly diagnosed patients.

Combining iRepertoire HTBI primers with Arm-PCR of CDR3 regions, the authors built TCR beta libraries. In the study's own analysis: Detected in the samples were roughly 60 TRBV and approximately 14 TRBJ segments. TCRdb processed the multiplex PCR reads anew with MiXCR; each CDR3 protein has one entry. It is TCRdb's table, rather than the study itself, that gives the V and J calls and clone size. Altogether roughly 470,000 distinct CDR3 sequences are present, less than 25% being singletons, with the ten largest covering 7% to 9.5%. The time point was: persistent/refractory GD, antithyroid drugs over 5 years with positive TRAb. After RNA was extracted from PBMCs, the TCR library was made from it. There are a few counts of this clonotype. Its target is not known. The input for sequencing was peripheral blood mononuclear cells (PBMCs), taken when the disease was refractory, from a patient treated with antithyroid drugs. This clonotype was obtained from a female donor with Graves disease.

The CDR3 is CASTRDPRGTQYF. The CDR3 DNA sequence: TGTGCCAGCACGCGGGACCCGCGAGGGACCCAGTACTTC. This chain connects TRBV6-1 to TRBJ2-5; D possibly corresponds to TRBD2 (6 bases). The germline V gene has CDR1 MNHNS and CDR2 SASEGT. Trimming removed 7 bases at V and 7 bases at J, with 16 bases between. This CDR3 is 13 amino acids long.